The 18 T cell receptor beta chains listed next were all sequenced from one sample in a study of blood T cell repertoires in COVID-19. Assay: immunoSEQ multiplex PCR; the TCRdb copy retains only in-frame clones and omits some. The repertoire has about 220,000 clones, more than 65% of them found once; the top ten carry 3.6%. The material sequenced was peripheral blood. These receptors all stem from a woman at least 80 years old with acute or convalescent COVID-19.

CDR3 DNA: TGCGCCAGCAGCCCGTTCGGTGGTGAAAAACTGTTTTTT. It translates to CASSPFGGEKLFF. This rearrangement joins TRBV5-1 to TRBJ1-4, with unresolved D. V was cut by 4 bases and J by 7 bases, with 11 bases left in between. Germline loops: CDR1 SGHRS, CDR2 YFSETQ. There are 13 residues in the CDR3.

This clone has just a few counts. The chain recombines TRBV6-6 with TRBJ1-5; D is possibly TRBD1 (5 bases). The length of the CDR3 is 15 residues. In germline, CDR1 is MNHNY, CDR2 SVGAGI (reference sequence). V was trimmed by 6 bases and J by 1 base, leaving 13 bases between them. The CDR3 nucleotides are TGTGCCAGCAGGGGAGCGGGGGACAGCAATCAGCCCCAGCATTTT. Amino acids: CASRGAGDSNQPQHF.

J is TRBJ1-2 and V is TRBV4-1; D is possibly TRBD1 (6 bases). The CDR3 spans 15 residues. CDR1 is MGHRA and CDR2 is YSYEKL in the germline V gene. V dropped 1 base and J dropped 4 bases, with 13 bases sitting between them. CDR3 region: CASSQGTQGLYGYTF. The CDR3 DNA is TGCGCCAGCAGCCAAGGGACACAGGGCCTCTATGGCTACACCTTC.

About this clone itself: The same CDR3 can be traced to other DNA sequences in this sample. The V call is TRBV28, the J call TRBJ1-1, with D possibly matching TRBD1 (6 bases). CDR1 MDHEN and CDR2 SYDVKM come from the germline V gene. V was clipped by 2 bases and J by 8 bases, with 9 bases between them. The CDR3 consists of 12 residues. The CDR3 DNA reads as TGTGCCAGCAGTTTACGGCAGGGGGAAGCTTTCTTT. Translated: CASSLRQGEAFF.

The V gene is TRBV27, the J gene TRBJ1-2; D unclear. The length of the CDR3 is 14 residues. Germline lookup yields CDR1 MNHEY and CDR2 SMNVEV (reference sequence). V lost 3 bases to trimming and J lost 6 bases, with 14 bases between them. Written as DNA, the CDR3 is TGTGCCAGCAGTTTCACCGGGTTCCTCAATGGCTACACCTTC. Translation: CASSFTGFLNGYTF.

The J gene is TRBJ2-7, the V gene TRBV29-1; 10 bases agree with TRBD1. The V segment lost 4 bases and the J segment 4 bases; nucleotides outside the gene matches: 10. Germline lookup yields CDR1 SQVTM and CDR2 ANQGSEA. The CDR3 runs to 15 residues. CDR3 sequence (DNA): TGCAGCGTTGTGGGACAGGGGCCAACATATTACGAGCAGTACTTC. Translated: CSVVGQGPTYYEQYF.

This clone was counted once. This sequence joins TRBV28 and TRBJ1-6, with D perhaps matching TRBD1 (5 bases). V dropped 3 bases and J dropped 7 bases, with 19 bases sitting between them. CDR1 is MDHEN, CDR2 SYDVKM, per germline. The CDR3 length is 17 residues. CDR3: CASSFPVPGVGNSPLHF. The CDR3 DNA reads as TGTGCCAGCAGTTTTCCAGTGCCGGGGGTGGGGAATTCACCCCTCCACTTT.

This rearrangement joins TRBV18 to TRBJ1-2, with D possibly matching TRBD1 (5 bases). The CDR3 consists of 14 residues. CDR1 is KGHSH and CDR2 is LQKENI in the germline V gene. V lost 6 bases and J 3 bases, leaving 14 bases between the germline ends. The CDR3 is CASSERQGDYGYTF. In DNA, the CDR3 is TGTGCCAGCTCCGAGAGGCAGGGCGACTATGGCTACACCTTC.

This clone was recorded a few times. This CDR3 reads CASSLDAAGELFF. The DNA for the CDR3 is TGCGCCAGCAGCTTGGATGCGGCCGGGGAGCTGTTTTTT. The chain is built from TRBV5-1 and TRBJ2-2; D ambiguous. With 0 bases removed from V and 6 bases from J, the gap between germline ends came to 6 bases. Germline V gene lookup returns CDR1 SGHRS and CDR2 YFSETQ. This CDR3 comprises 13 residues.

The chain uses TRBV5-5 and TRBJ2-7, with D possibly matching TRBD2 (6 bases). The CDR3 spans 19 residues. The germline gives CDR1 SGHKS, CDR2 YYEKEE (reference sequence). V lost 0 bases to trimming and J lost 5 bases, with 27 bases between them. The CDR3 bases are TGTGCCAGCAGCTTGGCCGGGGCGGGGCAGCTGGGGATCAGGGACGAGCAGTACTTC. Translating gives CASSLAGAGQLGIRDEQYF.

The chain carries TRBV5-3 and TRBJ2-7; 10 bases align to TRBD2. TRBV5-3 is an ORF; its function is uncertain. V lost 4 bases and J lost 6; bases outside the gene matches: 10. The CDR3 is made up of 15 amino acids. In nucleotides, the CDR3 is TGTGCCAGAAGCCCAAGCGGGGGGGCCGACCGCGAGCAGTACTTC. Amino acids: CARSPSGGADREQYF.

The chain links TRBV7-9 to TRBJ1-1; 10 nucleotides agree with TRBD1. This CDR3 spans 15 amino acids. The trim removed 5 bases at V and 6 bases at J, leaving 9 bases unmatched. Germline values: CDR1 SEHNR, CDR2 FQNEAQ (reference sequence). The CDR3 spells CASSPRQGAGSEAFF. The CDR3 DNA sequence: TGTGCCAGCAGCCCGAGACAGGGGGCAGGGTCTGAAGCTTTCTTT.

V gene TRBV7-3 combines with J gene TRBJ1-5; TRBD1 agrees at 8 bases. The CDR3 runs 16 residues. Per the germline V gene, CDR1 is SGHTA and CDR2 is FQGTGA. J gave up 5 bases and V 5 bases, and 11 bases lay outside the gene matches. CDR3 DNA: TGTGCCAGCAGCCCCCGACAGGGGAGGGTCCATCAGCCCCAGCATTTT. It specifies CASSPRQGRVHQPQHF.

A word on this clone: This sample includes further DNA sequences coding for the same CDR3. This chain uses TRBV5-1 with TRBJ2-5, with 7 bases fitting TRBD2. CDR3 length: 14 residues. The V gene's germline CDR1 is SGHRS and CDR2 YFSETQ. After removal of 0 bases from V and 5 bases from J, the junction contained 4 bases not matched to a gene. CDR3 DNA: TGCGCCAGCAGCTTGGGACTAGCTGCGGAGACCCAGTACTTC. Translated, it gives CASSLGLAAETQYF. The whole variable domain, remainder taken from reference TRBV5-1 and TRBJ2-5, is KAGVTQTPRYLIKTRGQQVTLSCSPISGHRSVSWYQQTPGQGLQFLFEYFSETQRNKGNFPGRFSGRQFSNSRSEMNVSTLELGDSALYLCASSLGLAAETQYFGPGTRLLVL.

The V gene is TRBV7-9, the J gene TRBJ1-6, with D tentatively TRBD1 (5 bases). Germline V gene sequence: CDR1 SEHNR, CDR2 FQNEAQ (reference sequence). This CDR3 is 15 amino acids long. V was clipped by 6 bases and J by 7 bases, with 16 bases between them. CDR3 loop: CASSYDSTVNSPLHF. CDR3 nucleotide sequence: TGTGCCAGCAGTTACGATTCGACAGTCAATTCACCCCTCCACTTT. Together with reference TRBV7-9 and TRBJ1-6, the CDR3 gives the full variable domain: DTGVSQNPRHKITKRGQNVTFRCDPISEHNRLYWYRQTLGQGPEFLTYFQNEAQLEKSRLLSDRFSAERPKGSFSTLEIQRTEQGDSAMYLCASSYDSTVNSPLHFGNGTRLTVT.

The genes are TRBV7-2 and TRBJ1-1; perhaps TRBD1 as D (6 bases). This CDR3 region has 13 residues. V lost 3 bases, J lost 5 bases, and 10 bases lay in between. Germline V lookup: CDR1 SGHTA, CDR2 FQGNSA. The DNA for the CDR3 is TGTGCCAGCAGCTTGGGGGCGGGTACTGAAGCTTTCTTT. Amino acid sequence: CASSLGAGTEAFF.

CDR3 residues: CASSPQGFQETQYF. The DNA for the CDR3 is TGTGCCAGCAGCCCCCAGGGGTTCCAAGAGACCCAGTACTTC. The chain carries TRBV5-4 and TRBJ2-5, with D possibly being TRBD1 (6 bases). The CDR3 extends over 14 amino acids. V shed 4 bases and J shed 1 base, with 11 bases lying between them. The germline V gene encodes CDR1 SGHNT and CDR2 YYREEE (reference sequence).

The V gene is TRBV6-2 or TRBV6-3, the J gene TRBJ1-1; D may be TRBD1 (5 bases). V was shortened by 4 bases and J by 9 bases, with 9 bases between the two germline ends. CDR1 and CDR2 from the germline V gene are MNHEY and SVGEGT. CDR3 length: 11 amino acids. For the CDR3, the DNA is TGTGCCAGCAGTTCGGCAGGGAAAGCTTTCTTT. Residues: CASSSAGKAFF.